The present TCR beta chain was sequenced within a study of Graves' ophthalmopathy and Graves' hyperthyroidism. The table lists this clonotype with many counts. Its antigen is as yet unknown. This CDR3 region has 14 residues. V was cut by 4 bases and J by 4 bases, with 17 bases left in between. Germline CDR1 reads SQVTM; CDR2 reads ANQGSEA. CDR3 regions of TCR beta were amplified from RNA transcripts. After a first-round RT-PCR with HTBI primers, a second-round multiplex PCR was run. Each CDR3 protein is one row after TCRdb ran MiXCR on the multiplex PCR reads. There are 200,000 to 250,000 distinct CDR3 sequences in the sample; around a fifth occur only once, and roughly 42% lies in the top ten. Moderate-to-severe activity, CAS ≥3, NOSPECS ≥4 and duration under 3 months were recorded for donors with ophthalmopathy. Researchers turned away patients with other autoimmune diseases, uncontrolled infections, pregnancy or lactation.

General study points: Separation of ophthalmopathy from stable hyperthyroidism was achieved by a 13-signature model, at 85% to 90% sensitivity and approximately 84% specificity. Most clonotypes expanded in thyroid above 0.001 frequency were present in blood too.

The gene calls are TRBV29-1 and TRBJ2-7; D is unresolved. The specimen sequenced was peripheral blood. This sequence originates from a woman aged 45-65 years with Graves' ophthalmopathy. In DNA, the CDR3 is TGCAGCGTTGCCCAAGGTAGGGCCGGATACGAGCAGTACTTC. As protein: CSVAQGRAGYEQYF.